Included here is one T cell receptor (beta chain) sequence, with context. Its antigen is still unknown. One end of the junction varies from germline; a read error may be responsible. In light of the paper, this sample's treatment or condition label describes: in vitro stimulation with specific CMV peptide epitopes to enrich CMV-specific T cells. The data are from a study of T cell repertoires in cytomegalovirus infection (dated by TCRdb to between 2017 and 2020). General notes on the study: Alongside well-studied HLA-B-restricted epitopes, the peptide stimulations were aimed at recently identified HLA-C-restricted CMV epitopes, whose presentation resists viral immunomodulation. The HLA type of each donor mattered for the analysis, because public TCR beta signatures pointed to carriage of CMV infection along with the matching HLA type.

CDR1 SGHVS and CDR2 FQNEAQ are derived from the germline V gene. The CDR3 contains 13 residues, cysteine and phenylalanine counted. Of the read, only the CDR3 DNA is kept; its 39 bases are in frame from base 1. These reads were obtained on an Illumina HiSeq 1500. Through fastp at Q25 and MiXCR, TCRdb rebuilt clones from the public reads, retaining in-frame beta chains. One record per CDR3 amino acid sequence lists the most common genes and DNA. The sample records some 800,000 distinct CDR3 sequences, less than 35% of which are singletons. Around 12% of the sample is taken by the ten largest. Study-level results and caveats: In both this cohort and an independent cohort of 350 to 400 donors, the cumulative frequency of public TCR beta family members distinguished carriers of CMV infection plus the relevant HLA type. The ex vivo response was dominated by HLA-C-restricted CMV-specific TCR beta clonotypes, which also provided the single most frequent clonotype in two of eight donors.

The clonotype originates from a human donor in good health (CMV status not recorded). Some clones in this sample may be carry-over from other donors' samples. The rearrangement combines TRBV7-8 with TRBJ2-3; the D call is tentative, TRBD1 or TRBD2, as each matches 5 bases. This specimen was cultured CD8+ T cells from PBMCs, taken from culture after CMV antigen stimulation. The DNA sequence is as follows: TGTGCCGGCAGCCACAGGAGGTCAGATACGCAGTATTTT. Its protein product is CAGSHRRSDTQYF.